The clone carrying this TCR beta chain was counted once. The antigen remains unidentified. All patients reached thyroid surgery having received no treatment beforehand. TCRdb ran MiXCR on the PCR reads. The sample records approximately 25,000 clones, about 26% being singletons. The sample comes from a study of metastatic and nonmetastatic thyroid tumors. In the study overall: Repertoires from blood and tumor or nodule tissue of malignant and benign thyroid patients were compared.

Overall study findings and caveats: Malignant tumors reportedly showed significantly higher TCR beta diversity than benign nodules in both blood and tumor.

This receptor was taken from a male donor with papillary thyroid cancer or a benign thyroid nodule (not recorded which). Some clones in this sample may be carry-over from other donors' samples. The sample consisted of blood.

Written as DNA, the CDR3 is TGTGCCAGCAGCTTACTAGCGGGGGGCCTATACAATGAGCAGTTCTTC. Translation gives CASSLLAGGLYNEQFF. This rearrangement joins TRBV5-6 to TRBJ2-1; TRBD2 matches at 12 bases. Germline CDR1 and CDR2: SGHDT and YYEEEE. The CDR3 spans 16 residues. The ends lost 2 bases at V and 4 bases at J; junction bases unmatched: 4.